This T cell receptor beta chain originates from a study of cytomegalovirus exposure and HLA in healthy donors (TCRdb year 2017). Looking at the study overall: In an earlier analysis of roughly 500 of the donors, 276 Gb of sequence data and 117 million unique TCR beta sequences from roughly 200 million T cells were reported. Typing coverage differed by locus: A, B, C, DRB1 and DQB1 were typed in about 629-640 donors, DQA1 in roughly 500, DPA1 in around 610, and DPB1 in 450 to 490. Class I and class II HLA loci were covered by the typing at four-digit resolution. In an earlier analysis of over 550 of the donors, high-throughput TCR beta sequencing was used to judge whether each TCR beta V gene segment behaved as functional or pseudogenic. Genome-wide SNP genotypes for about 65% of the 666 donors were used in a later genetic analysis, which treated that subset as a discovery cohort. To study patterns of TCR occurrence, a later analysis re-analyzed previously published TCR beta repertoires from 666 donors and added high-resolution HLA genotyping. The study combined high-throughput TCR immunosequencing, statistical association of individual TCRs with disease status, and machine learning to predict cytomegalovirus infection status. Approximately 310 gigabases of sequencing data and approximately 85 million unique TCR sequences were included in an early release covering 550 to 800 HLA-typed donors. The genetic ancestry cluster associated with self-reported Caucasian donors included about 84% of the roughly 390 genotyped donors. Besides the first cohort of approximately 710 subjects, a separate validation cohort made up of 95 to 150 different subjects was used. Among under 450 genotyped donors of the cohort, an average of roughly 240,000 unique TCR beta nucleotide sequences were sequenced per donor, roughly 20% of them non-productive. Four to six DR-DQ haplotypes were handled as single units for association and clustering, since linkage in the cohort was strong. Using immunosequencing, the study profiled T cell repertoires from 666 subjects and related those repertoires to cytomegalovirus serostatus. Donor age, sex, ethnicity and CMV serostatus were compiled together with the repertoire data. Every repertoire in the discovery cohort had been generated on one and the same sequencing platform. The study aimed to test whether cataloging public T cell receptors could reveal signatures of past pathogen exposure. In the later analysis, no new phenotypic data were used to find candidate immune exposures; instead, reliance was placed on TCR beta sequences and their occurrence across donors.

Libraries came from the immunoSEQ multiplex PCR assay. For the multiplex PCR, a mixture combining 60 forward primers for TCR Vbeta segments and 13 reverse primers for TCR Jbeta segments was used. The CDR3 region of rearranged TCR beta genes was amplified from genomic DNA by a multiplex PCR assay. The Illumina HiSeq System was used to sequence the amplified TCR beta libraries as 87-base-pair reads. The original pipeline was this. A later analysis counted approximately 74 million unique TCR beta chains across the approximately 700 repertoires, and roughly 11 million of these chains were shared by at least two donors. A nearest-neighbor algorithm error-corrected the raw reads and collapsed the reads into unique sequences, merging closely related sequences to remove PCR and sequencing errors. To assign V, D and J gene segments, CDR3 sequences were aligned to IMGT reference sequences. For a sequence to be retained, a match of at least six nucleotides to both a V gene segment and a J gene segment was required. A rearrangement counted as productive if the CDR3 had no stop codons and remained in frame with V and J, and every other rearrangement counted as non-productive. Following IMGT convention, CDR3 was defined as the stretch from the second conserved V-encoded cysteine up to the conserved J-encoded phenylalanine. The earlier analysis of approximately 500 of the donors excluded sequences that lacked an unambiguous match to a single V gene segment. In an earlier analysis of several hundred of the donors, V segments were called functional above 56.7% productive rearrangements and were called segregating when the between-donor standard deviation exceeded 5%. To diagnose cytomegalovirus status from the catalog of TCR beta chain sequences, a statistical classification framework was built. In a later analysis, V and J genes were assigned by comparing TCR nucleotide sequences against IMGT/GENE-DB human TR gene sequences. A later analysis assigned CDR3 sequences and most-parsimonious VDJ recombination scenarios with the TCRdist pipeline. In a later analysis, each TCR beta chain was defined by its CDR3 amino acid sequence together with its V-gene family, and reads without a unique V-gene family were excluded. A later analysis removed 592 highly shared, low-generation-probability nucleotide sequences to deal with suspected cross-contamination and a sequencing artifact. A later analysis calculated a clonal expansion index for each public chain from normalized within-repertoire ranks of inferred template counts. A later analysis computed generation probabilities with a VDJ recombination model fitted to out-of-frame rearrangements, and checked the results against IGoR. Hypergeometric tests were used in a later analysis to score TCR-TCR, TCR-HLA and TCR-CMV co-occurrence, with a repertoire-size bias correction applied to the TCR pairs. To estimate false discovery rates, a later analysis permuted the HLA or CMV assignments 20 times. In a later analysis, co-occurring TCRs were grouped using DBSCAN, with TCRdist sequence similarity added in when clustering inside HLA-allele-positive subsets. Co-occurrence clustering excluded repertoires with fewer than 30,000 or more than 120,000 public chains, plus five with anomalous nucleotide sharing. TCRdb took this table from immuneACCESS and kept in-frame rearrangements with V and J called. Such tables lack part of the clones; where checked against another copy, unresolved V genes explain under half of the gap, and the rest is unexplained. For V, J and clone size, that table is used; D and trimming come from the DNA. The sample table contains about 38,000 clones; only one count was recorded for roughly 85% of them. The top ten clonotypes cover about 10% of the sample.

Concerning this clone itself: There is no known antigen for this receptor. No much larger clone is present one base from it, and per-base qualities are unavailable.

In total, 600 or so healthy bone marrow donors made up the cohort. At the time of sampling, every cohort member was nominally healthy, though immune exposures that went unrecorded were likely present. The donor tested CMV seropositive and was one of the 289 seropositive cohort members. Every donor gave a peripheral blood sample, and the peripheral blood mononuclear cells from that sample were used for TCR beta sequencing. The Qiagen DNeasy Blood Extraction Kit was used to extract genomic DNA from the blood cell samples. V is cut by 0 bases and J by 6 bases, and the space between the germline ends is 13 bases. From a lookup of the germline V gene, CDR1 and CDR2 are LGHNA and YNFKEQ. The CDR3 sequence holds 15 residues, the cysteine and phenylalanine included. CDR3 DNA only is kept here, 45 bases in frame from base 1. What the study reported, not specific to this receptor: In a later genetic analysis, fewer N-insertions in productive TCRs were reported among donors in an Asian-associated ancestry cluster than the approximately 710-donor mean. In this cohort, only TCR beta chains were sequenced, and detectable features were limited by the absence of alpha or paired-chain data. A cluster of highly shared sequence variants was judged likely to be a technical artifact of the sequencing pipeline. When HLA alleles, especially DR and DQ, strongly co-occurred, TCR associations were difficult to assign to individual alleles. A further reported finding was that TCR beta sequences accurately predicted the HLA-A and HLA-B alleles for most subjects in the first cohort. A later analysis found that HLA-associated TCR beta chains were more clonally expanded and had lower generation probabilities than equally common non-associated chains. The classifier was reported to diagnose cytomegalovirus status with high specificity and sensitivity in both the original and validation cohorts. CMV serostatus was the only immune exposure information available for the cohort. Most TCR sequences were observed very rarely across donors, whereas some public TCRs were present in many individuals. Some IMGT-functional V segments, including TRBV6-2 and TRBV6-3, could not be distinguished by the 87-base-pair reads and were therefore excluded. In a later analysis, around 15,000 TCR beta sequences were associated with specific HLA alleles at a false discovery rate of 0.05. Most CMV-associated TCR beta chains appeared to be HLA-restricted in a later analysis, and the HLA associations seemed to be driven largely by CMV exposure. Linkage disequilibrium might explain the correlated functional status among segregating V segments, but an unknown experimental factor could not be ruled out. The study gave a list of about 150 TCR beta chains associated with cytomegalovirus. In an earlier analysis of about 600 of the donors, most TCR beta V segments appeared in productive rearrangements about 87% or about 30% of the time, broadly matching IMGT annotations. Three of the identified cytomegalovirus-associated TCR beta chains were confirmed in vitro to be specific for cytomegalovirus antigens. According to a later analysis, TCR association rates differed among HLA loci, with DRB1 alleles showing the most associated TCRs and HLA-C alleles showing the fewest. A later genetic analysis associated a missense DCLRE1C variant with V-gene and J-gene trimming of TCR beta chains, and an independent cohort replicated the association. HLA typing was unavailable for some donors at each locus, so association tests used only the typed subset. The presence/absence analyses assumed that sequencing depth was roughly uniform across donors, and that assumption may not be true. Because counts were too low, approximately 18 rarely observed V segments, including chromosome 9 orphons, were excluded from the earlier analysis of 587 of the donors. The authors suggested that the approach could potentially be extended to other disease states and immunological phenotypes. Several of the top co-occurrence clusters appeared to be linked to parvovirus B19, influenza, CMV and Epstein-Barr virus, according to a later analysis.

Sequencing input: PBMCs. This TCR came from a woman in her thirties or forties in good health and CMV-seropositive. The chain uses TRBV4-2 and TRBJ2-3; TRBD2 is a weak D gene call, 7 bases matching. The DNA sequence is given as TGTGCCAGCAGCCAAGAACATGGGGGGGCGGATACGCAGTATTTT. Its protein reads: CASSQEHGGADTQYF.